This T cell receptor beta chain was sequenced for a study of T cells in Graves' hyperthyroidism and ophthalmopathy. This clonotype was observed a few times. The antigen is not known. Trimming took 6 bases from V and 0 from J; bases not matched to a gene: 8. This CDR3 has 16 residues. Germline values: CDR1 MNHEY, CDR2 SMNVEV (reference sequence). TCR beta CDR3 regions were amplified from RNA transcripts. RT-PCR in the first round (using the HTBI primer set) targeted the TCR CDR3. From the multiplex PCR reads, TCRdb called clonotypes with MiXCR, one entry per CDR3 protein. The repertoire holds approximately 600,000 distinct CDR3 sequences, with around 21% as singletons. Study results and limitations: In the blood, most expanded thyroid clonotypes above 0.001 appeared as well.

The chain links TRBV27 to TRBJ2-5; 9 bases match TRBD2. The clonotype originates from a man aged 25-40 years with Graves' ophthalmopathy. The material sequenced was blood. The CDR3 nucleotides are TGTGCCAGCAGACCGCGACTAGCGGCGTACCAAGAGACCCAGTACTTC. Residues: CASRPRLAAYQETQYF.